One sample yielded the 19 T cell receptor beta chains listed below, sequenced in a study of CD8 T cells in Susac syndrome. Reverse transcription used about 0.5 to 1 ug RNA and random hexamers. One entry per CDR3 protein, called by TCRdb with MiXCR from the immunoSEQ multiplex PCR reads. This sample carries about 400,000 distinct CDR3 sequences, 85% of them seen once, and the ten largest clones take roughly 0.11%. The sequenced material came from CD8+ T cells from PBMCs. These receptors originate from a human donor with multiple sclerosis.

This clonotype was seen more than once but under ten times. V is TRBV13 and J is TRBJ1-3; D perhaps matches TRBD1 (6 bases). CDR3 length equals 14 residues. From germline, CDR1 is PRHDT and CDR2 FYEKMQ (reference sequence). The V end was cut by 3 bases, the J end by 2 bases, with 8 bases between. CDR3 DNA: TGTGCCAGCAGCTTTCCAGGGGCTGGAAACACCATATATTTT. Amino acid sequence: CASSFPGAGNTIYF.

This clonotype showed up just a few times. J is TRBJ2-5 and V is TRBV20-1; D is unclear. The germline CDR1 and CDR2 sequences are DFQATT and SNEGSKA (reference sequence). The CDR3 covers 13 residues. Trimming shortened V by 0 bases and J by 5 bases, and 10 bases separated the two germline ends. Here the CDR3 reads CSAREGVIETQYF. The CDR3 DNA reads TGCAGTGCTAGAGAAGGCGTGATTGAGACCCAGTACTTC.

This clonotype was seen just once. V usage is TRBV30 and J usage is TRBJ1-1, with D perhaps TRBD1 (5 bases). Germline lookup yields CDR1 GTSNPN and CDR2 SVGIG (reference sequence). Trimming stripped 3 bases from V and 3 bases from J, with 11 bases between. CDR3 length: 13 amino acids. The CDR3 DNA reads as TGTGCCTGGAGCCGGGAGGGGCACACTGAAGCTTTCTTT. Translated, it gives CAWSREGHTEAFF. The complete variable domain, with remaining parts taken from reference TRBV30 and TRBJ1-1, reads SQTIHQWPATLVQPVGSPLSLECTVEGTSNPNLYWYRQAAGRGLQLLFYSVGIGQISSEVPQNLSASRPQDRQFILSSKKLLLSDSGFYLCAWSREGHTEAFFGQGTRLTVV.

The rearrangement joins TRBV25-1 to TRBJ2-7; TRBD1 is a possible D gene (6 bases). This CDR3 contains 15 residues. Germline V lookup: CDR1 MGHDK, CDR2 SYGVNS. Trimming pared 3 bases from V and 0 bases from J, leaving 12 bases between. CDR3 residues: CASSDSDSSSYEQYF. The CDR3 DNA is TGTGCCAGCAGTGATTCGGACAGCAGCTCCTACGAGCAGTACTTC.

The genes are TRBV6-1 and TRBJ2-5, with a weak D call TRBD1 (5 bases). Deletions cut 2 bases from V and 7 bases from J, with 17 bases between. This CDR3 is 15 amino acids long. Germline loops: CDR1 MNHNS, CDR2 SASEGT. The CDR3 DNA reads TGTGCCAGCAGTGAAATTTGGGGCCGCTTTTGGACCCAGTACTTC. Protein product: CASSEIWGRFWTQYF.

J is TRBJ1-2 and V is TRBV13; 12 positions agree with TRBD1. The J segment lost 7 bases and the V segment lost 5 bases, leaving 8 bases of the junction unmatched. The CDR3 spans 15 residues. Germline lookup yields CDR1 PRHDT and CDR2 FYEKMQ (reference sequence). CDR3 region: CASSRRDRGRTGYTF. The CDR3 nucleotides are TGTGCCAGCAGCCGCCGGGACAGGGGGCGGACTGGCTACACCTTC.

This chain connects TRBV6-1 to TRBJ2-1; TRBD1 matches at 9 bases. The germline V gene encodes CDR1 MNHNS and CDR2 SASEGT. The length of the CDR3 is 18 residues. Trimming removed 5 bases from V and 4 bases from J; junction bases left unmatched: 15. CDR3 protein: CASSPWGTGTFFYNEQFF. The CDR3 DNA sequence: TGTGCCAGCAGTCCGTGGGGGACAGGGACATTTTTTTACAATGAGCAGTTCTTC.

This chain connects TRBV5-6 to TRBJ2-1; TRBD1 might be the D (6 bases). V lost 0 bases and J 10 bases, leaving 11 bases between the germline ends. The CDR3 length is 13 residues. Germline V lookup: CDR1 SGHDT, CDR2 YYEEEE. Here the CDR3 DNA reads TGTGCCAGCAGCTTGGCAGGGGTTCGGGAGCAGTTCTTC. This sequence encodes CASSLAGVREQFF.

This clonotype was counted only a few times. The chain couples TRBV5-1 to TRBJ1-1, with TRBD1 as a possible D gene (6 bases). This CDR3 spans 16 amino acids. Germline CDR1 and CDR2: SGHRS and YFSETQ. The germline V and J ends were trimmed by 1 base and 1 base, with 14 bases remaining between them. The CDR3 bases are TGCGCCAGCAGCTTGCCCCGGGACATGACGAACACTGAAGCTTTCTTT. As protein: CASSLPRDMTNTEAFF.

The CDR3 nucleotides are TGCAGTGCTAGAGACCCAGGGGAACGGGACAGGGCTCAGCCCCAGCATTTT. It yields the protein CSARDPGERDRAQPQHF. The chain recombines TRBV20-1 with TRBJ1-5, with TRBD1 matching over 9 bases. Trimming cost V 0 bases and J 6 bases; bases outside gene matches: 12. The CDR3 has 17 amino acids. Germline CDR1 reads DFQATT; CDR2 reads SNEGSKA (reference sequence).

This chain joins TRBV9 and TRBJ2-1; 8 bases line up with TRBD2. V dropped 4 bases and J dropped 5; count of bases not matched to a gene: 20. The CDR3 contains 19 residues. Germline V lookup: CDR1 SGDLS, CDR2 YYNGEE. The CDR3 DNA follows: TGTGCCAGCAGCCCCCCACCGTTTTCTAGCGGGCCAGGGCACAATGAGCAGTTCTTC. This sequence encodes CASSPPPFSSGPGHNEQFF.

The V call is TRBV3-1, the J call TRBJ1-2; a weak D match, TRBD1 (5 bases). CDR1 and CDR2 (germline): LGHDT, YNNKEL (reference sequence). This CDR3 has 14 residues. V lost 6 bases and J lost 4, with 15 bases in between. CDR3 region: CASSPGTGRYGYTF. CDR3 in DNA: TGTGCCAGCAGTCCCGGGACGGGACGCTATGGCTACACCTTC.

The V gene is TRBV2, the J gene TRBJ1-5; D gene unclear. With 7 bases removed from V and 6 bases from J, the gap between germline ends came to 13 bases. CDR1 and CDR2 (germline): SNHLY, FYNNEI. This CDR3 has 13 amino acids. CDR3 sequence: CASNAGFAQPQHF. In DNA, the CDR3 is TGTGCCAGCAATGCGGGGTTTGCTCAGCCCCAGCATTTT.

The V gene is TRBV6-5, the J gene TRBJ2-5, with 11 bases matching TRBD2. Germline V CDR1 and CDR2: MNHEY, SVGAGI. The CDR3 spans 17 residues. Unmatched junction bases numbered 6, after V lost 2 bases and J lost 1 base. The CDR3 protein is CASSYNRGLAVQETQYF. CDR3 in DNA: TGTGCCAGCAGTTACAATCGGGGACTAGCGGTCCAAGAGACCCAGTACTTC.

The rearrangement joins TRBV27 to TRBJ2-2, with no clear D. The CDR3 is made up of 14 amino acids. Deletions cut 5 bases from V and 4 bases from J, with 11 bases between. Germline loops: CDR1 MNHEY, CDR2 SMNVEV (reference sequence). The CDR3 loop is CASSKISSTGELFF. Here the CDR3 DNA reads TGTGCCAGCAGTAAAATCAGCTCCACCGGGGAGCTGTTTTTT.

This clonotype was picked up a small number of times. J is TRBJ1-1 and V is TRBV7-9; D unclear. Germline V gives CDR1 SEHNR, CDR2 FQNEAQ (reference sequence). V lost 5 bases, J lost 4 bases, and 11 bases lay in between. This CDR3 is built from 13 residues. In DNA, the CDR3 is TGTGCCAGCAGCCCGAGGGATGGCACTGAAGCTTTCTTT. Translated: CASSPRDGTEAFF.

The gene calls are TRBV24-1 and TRBJ2-7; D gene unclear. The germline V and J ends were trimmed by 9 bases and 6 bases, with 11 bases remaining between them. The germline CDR1 and CDR2 sequences are KGHDR and SFDVKD. The CDR3 runs to 11 residues. CDR3 protein: CATHGLREQYF. CDR3 nucleotides: TGTGCCACCCACGGGCTACGCGAGCAGTACTTC.

V usage is TRBV10-3 and J usage is TRBJ2-1; 7 bases map to TRBD1. CDR1 is ENHRY and CDR2 is SYGVKD in the germline V gene. Unmatched junction bases numbered 8, after V lost 3 bases and J lost 3 bases. The CDR3 runs 16 residues. CDR3 DNA sequence: TGTGCCATCAGTGAAGGGGGACAGCCCCTCTACAATGAGCAGTTCTTC. It yields the protein CAISEGGQPLYNEQFF.

The chain couples TRBV2 to TRBJ2-7; possibly TRBD1 for D (6 bases). The germline V gene has CDR1 SNHLY and CDR2 FYNNEI. The CDR3 covers 14 residues. Trimming pared 6 bases from V and 5 bases from J, leaving 17 bases between. The CDR3 region is CASRADRKPHEQYF. The CDR3 coding sequence is TGTGCCAGCAGGGCCGACAGGAAACCCCACGAGCAGTACTTC.